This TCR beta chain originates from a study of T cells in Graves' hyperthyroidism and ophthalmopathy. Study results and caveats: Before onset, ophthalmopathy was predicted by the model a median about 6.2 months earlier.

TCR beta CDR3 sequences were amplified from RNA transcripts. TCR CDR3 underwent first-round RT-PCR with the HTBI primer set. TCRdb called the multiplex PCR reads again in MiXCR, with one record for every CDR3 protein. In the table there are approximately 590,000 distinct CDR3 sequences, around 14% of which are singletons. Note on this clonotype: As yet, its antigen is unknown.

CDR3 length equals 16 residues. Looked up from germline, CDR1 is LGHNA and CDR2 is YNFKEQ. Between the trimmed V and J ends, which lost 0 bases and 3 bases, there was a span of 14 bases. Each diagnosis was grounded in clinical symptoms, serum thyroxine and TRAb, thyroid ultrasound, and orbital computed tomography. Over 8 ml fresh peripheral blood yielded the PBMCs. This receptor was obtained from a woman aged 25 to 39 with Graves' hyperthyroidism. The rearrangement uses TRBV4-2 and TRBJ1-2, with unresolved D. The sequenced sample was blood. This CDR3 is CASSQETLRRHYGYTF. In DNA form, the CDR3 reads TGTGCCAGCAGCCAAGAAACCCTCAGGCGACACTATGGCTACACCTTC.